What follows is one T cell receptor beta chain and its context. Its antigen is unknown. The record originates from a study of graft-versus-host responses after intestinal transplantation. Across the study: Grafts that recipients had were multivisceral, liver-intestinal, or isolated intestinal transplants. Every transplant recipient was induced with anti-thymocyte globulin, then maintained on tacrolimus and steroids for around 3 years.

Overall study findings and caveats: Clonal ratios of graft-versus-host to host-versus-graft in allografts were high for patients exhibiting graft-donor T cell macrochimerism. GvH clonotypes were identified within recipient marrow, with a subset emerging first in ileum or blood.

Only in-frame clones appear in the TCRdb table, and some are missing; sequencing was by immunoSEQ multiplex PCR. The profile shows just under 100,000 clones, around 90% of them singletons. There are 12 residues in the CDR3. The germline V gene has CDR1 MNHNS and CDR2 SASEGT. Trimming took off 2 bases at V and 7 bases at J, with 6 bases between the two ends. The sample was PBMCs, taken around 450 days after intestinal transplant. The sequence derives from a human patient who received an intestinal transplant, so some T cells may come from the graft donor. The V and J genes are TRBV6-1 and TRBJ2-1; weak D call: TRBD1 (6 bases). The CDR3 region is CASSERGNEQFF. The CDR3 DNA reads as TGTGCCAGCAGTGAAAGGGGGAATGAGCAGTTCTTC.